One sample yielded the 32 T cell receptor beta chains listed below, sequenced in a study of cytomegalovirus exposure and HLA in healthy donors. With 60 Vbeta and 13 Jbeta primers, the PCR was carried out. Assay used: immunoSEQ multiplex PCR; TCRdb lists only in-frame clones, some missing. The sample data list around 50,000 clones. The sample consisted of PBMCs. These receptors were taken from a woman between 35 and 50 years old in good health and CMV-seronegative.

CDR3 in amino acids: CASSPDGDSSYEQYF. The CDR3 nucleotides are TGTGCCAGCAGCCCAGACGGGGACAGCTCCTACGAGCAGTACTTC. The rearrangement uses TRBV7-2 and TRBJ2-7; 7 positions agree with TRBD1. The CDR3 extends over 15 amino acids. Germline V CDR1 and CDR2: SGHTA, FQGNSA. The V gene end was trimmed by 5 bases and the J gene end by 0 bases; junction bases not matched to a gene: 7. Full variable domain (outside the CDR3, taken from reference TRBV7-2 and TRBJ2-7): GAGVSQSPSNKVTEKGKDVELRCDPISGHTALYWYRQSLGQGLEFLIYFQGNSAPDKSGLPSDRFSAERTGGSVSTLTIQRTQQEDSAVYLCASSPDGDSSYEQYFGPGTRLTVT.

This chain links TRBV5-1 with TRBJ1-2; D uncertain. Germline-derived CDR1 and CDR2 are SGHRS and YFSETQ. The CDR3 runs to 13 residues. Trimming shortened V by 2 bases and J by 8 bases, and 13 bases separated the two germline ends. In DNA form, the CDR3 reads TGCGCCAGCAGCTTCCCCGAAGTAGAAGGCTACACCTTC. Its translation: CASSFPEVEGYTF.

The chain combines TRBV29-1 with TRBJ1-2, with 9 bases lining up with TRBD1. The germline V gene encodes CDR1 SQVTM and CDR2 ANQGSEA. Unmatched junction bases numbered 13, after V lost 3 bases and J lost 2 bases. This CDR3 has 17 amino acids. This CDR3 reads CSVEVSPGTGSNYGYTF. CDR3 in DNA: TGCAGCGTTGAGGTCTCCCCGGGGACAGGGTCCAACTATGGCTACACCTTC.

The chain links TRBV27 to TRBJ2-7, with D tentatively TRBD1 (5 bases). Looked up from germline, CDR1 is MNHEY and CDR2 is SMNVEV (reference sequence). The V end was cut by 7 bases, the J end by 4 bases, with 26 bases between. The CDR3 is 17 residues long. The DNA for the CDR3 is TGTGCCAGCACCCTAAGGGCAGGGCCCAACCAAATTTACGAGCAGTACTTC. Translation: CASTLRAGPNQIYEQYF.

V is TRBV7-2 and J is TRBJ2-7; maybe TRBD2 (5 bases). The V end was cut by 5 bases, the J end by 2 bases, with 16 bases between. Germline CDR1 SGHTA, CDR2 FQGNSA. This CDR3 contains 15 residues. The CDR3 is CASSPRWGAAYEQYF. CDR3 DNA: TGTGCCAGCAGCCCTAGGTGGGGAGCCGCCTACGAGCAGTACTTC.

This chain joins TRBV18 and TRBJ2-3; D uncertain. CDR1 is KGHSH, CDR2 LQKENI, per germline. V gave up 3 bases and J gave up 6 bases, with 13 bases separating them. This CDR3 is 14 amino acids long. This CDR3 is CASSPQRNKDTQYF. DNA of the CDR3: TGTGCCAGCTCACCCCAGCGTAATAAGGATACGCAGTATTTT.

The rearrangement joins TRBV19 to TRBJ1-5, with 7 bases lining up with TRBD1. The V gene's germline CDR1 is LNHDA and CDR2 SQIVND (reference sequence). There are 19 residues in the CDR3. After removal of 4 bases from V and 2 bases from J, the junction contained 17 bases not matched to a gene. The DNA of the CDR3 is TGTGCCAGTAGTAGACCGACAGGGTGGGGGACAAAGGGCAATCAGCCCCAGCATTTT. Translating it yields CASSRPTGWGTKGNQPQHF.

The rearrangement links TRBV5-8 to TRBJ1-2, with TRBD1 as a possible D gene (6 bases). The V and J ends lost 5 bases and 6 bases respectively, with 11 bases between them. Looked up from germline, CDR1 is SGHTS and CDR2 is YDEGEE. The CDR3 runs 12 residues. The CDR3 nucleotides read TGTGCCAGCAGGACAGACAGGAATGGCTACACCTTC. Protein product: CASRTDRNGYTF. The full variable domain, in which reference TRBV5-8 and TRBJ1-2 provide the parts outside the CDR3, is EAGVTQSPTHLIKTRGQQATLRCSPISGHTSVYWYQQALGLGLQFLLWYDEGEERNRGNFPPRFSGRQFPNYSSELNVNALELEDSALYLCASRTDRNGYTFGSGTRLTVV.

V is TRBV5-6 and J is TRBJ2-7; D ambiguous. The CDR3 runs to 12 residues. With 0 bases removed from V and 6 bases from J, the gap between germline ends came to 7 bases. CDR1 SGHDT and CDR2 YYEEEE come from the germline V gene. This chain's CDR3 is CASSLAPGEQYF. The CDR3 coding sequence is TGTGCCAGCAGCTTGGCCCCGGGCGAGCAGTACTTC.

The genes are TRBV4-1 and TRBJ2-7; TRBD2 might be the D (5 bases). This CDR3 has 17 amino acids. V gave up 0 bases and J gave up 2 bases, with 17 bases separating them. Germline CDR1 and CDR2: MGHRA and YSYEKL. In DNA, the CDR3 is TGCGCCAGCAGCCAAGATAACCTCCCGAGGGCCACCTACGAGCAGTACTTC. This translates into CASSQDNLPRATYEQYF.

The chain is built from TRBV6-6 and TRBJ1-2; 7 bases line up with TRBD1. CDR1 is MNHNY and CDR2 is SVGAGI in the germline V gene (reference sequence). V lost 5 bases to trimming and J lost 4 bases; unmatched junction nucleotides: 4. The CDR3 totals 13 residues. CDR3 sequence: CASSREGAYGYTF. Written as DNA, the CDR3 is TGTGCCAGCAGTCGCGAGGGGGCCTATGGCTACACCTTC.

The chain is built from TRBV28 and TRBJ1-1, with a possible D match to TRBD1 (6 bases). Per germline, CDR1 MDHEN and CDR2 SYDVKM. Trimming shortened V by 5 bases and J by 1 base, and 8 bases separated the two germline ends. The CDR3 runs to 13 residues. The chain's CDR3 is CASSRQENTEAFF. CDR3 coding DNA: TGTGCCAGCAGTCGACAGGAGAACACTGAAGCTTTCTTT.

The chain couples TRBV7-2 to TRBJ2-7; D is possibly TRBD1 (5 bases). Germline CDR1 and CDR2: SGHTA and FQGNSA. This CDR3 has 14 amino acids. V was pared by 5 bases and J by 6 bases, with 17 bases between. The CDR3 is CASSPEGAAGEQYF. The CDR3 DNA reads TGTGCCAGCAGCCCGGAAGGGGCCGCCGGCGAGCAGTACTTC. The entire variable domain, with the rest obtained from reference TRBV7-2 and TRBJ2-7, is as follows: GAGVSQSPSNKVTEKGKDVELRCDPISGHTALYWYRQSLGQGLEFLIYFQGNSAPDKSGLPSDRFSAERTGGSVSTLTIQRTQQEDSAVYLCASSPEGAAGEQYFGPGTRLTVT.

J is TRBJ2-1 and V is TRBV2, with 9 positions matching TRBD2. CDR1 is SNHLY, CDR2 FYNNEI, per germline. The CDR3 loop spans 16 amino acids. Trimming took 5 bases from V and 7 from J; bases not matched to a gene: 12. CDR3 sequence: CASSRGGGREINEQFF. The CDR3 DNA is TGTGCCAGCAGTCGAGGGGGCGGGAGGGAGATTAATGAGCAGTTCTTC.

Worth noting for this clone: The same CDR3 is also encoded by other DNA sequences in this sample. This chain uses TRBV18 with TRBJ1-1, with D maybe TRBD1 (5 bases). CDR1 and CDR2 (germline): KGHSH, LQKENI. The V gene lost 3 bases and the J gene lost 2 bases, with 7 bases spanning the gap. This CDR3 is 13 amino acids long. CDR3 sequence reads: CASSPGLNTEAFF. DNA of the CDR3: TGTGCCAGCTCACCGGGACTCAACACTGAAGCTTTCTTT.

The chain uses TRBV7-9 and TRBJ2-5, with a possible D match to TRBD1 (5 bases). V was shortened by 5 bases and J by 1 base, with 17 bases between the two germline ends. The germline V gene has CDR1 SEHNR and CDR2 FQNEAQ (reference sequence). The CDR3 spans 16 residues. The CDR3 region is CASSPGQSGLQETQYF. The CDR3 coding sequence is TGTGCCAGCAGCCCAGGACAATCGGGTCTCCAAGAGACCCAGTACTTC.

The rearrangement joins TRBV28 to TRBJ2-7, with 11 bases that match TRBD2. From germline, CDR1 is MDHEN and CDR2 SYDVKM. With V trimmed by 8 bases and J by 0 bases, 3 bases remained unmatched. The CDR3 totals 14 residues. The CDR3 region is CASGSGRASYEQYF. The CDR3 DNA reads as TGTGCCAGCGGTAGCGGGAGGGCCTCCTACGAGCAGTACTTC.

The chain recombines TRBV7-9 with TRBJ1-5; D not resolved. With 4 bases removed from V and 6 bases from J, the gap between germline ends came to 7 bases. The CDR3 loop spans 12 amino acids. Germline CDR1 SEHNR, CDR2 FQNEAQ (reference sequence). CDR3 sequence (DNA): TGTGCCAGCAGCTGGAGTAGTCAGCCCCAGCATTTT. This gives the protein CASSWSSQPQHF.

The chain combines TRBV5-6 with TRBJ2-7, with 7 bases aligning to TRBD2. This CDR3 spans 15 amino acids. Germline values: CDR1 SGHDT, CDR2 YYEEEE. V was clipped by 0 bases and J by 3 bases; unmatched bases: 6. The CDR3 here is CASSLVGGSSYEQYF. The CDR3 DNA sequence: TGTGCCAGCAGCTTGGTGGGGGGGTCGAGCTACGAGCAGTACTTC.

DNA of the CDR3: TGCGCCAGCAGCTTGGGTGGGGGGGTGAACACTGAAGCTTTCTTT. It encodes CASSLGGGVNTEAFF. V usage is TRBV5-1 and J usage is TRBJ1-1, with a weak D call TRBD1 (5 bases). V lost 0 bases to trimming and J lost 0 bases, with 9 bases between them. From germline, CDR1 is SGHRS and CDR2 YFSETQ. The CDR3 covers 15 residues.

The chain combines TRBV5-4 with TRBJ1-1, with TRBD1 identical over 9 bases. V lost 0 bases, J lost 6 bases, and 12 bases stayed unmatched. This CDR3 has 17 amino acids. The V gene's germline CDR1 is SGHNT and CDR2 YYREEE (reference sequence). As DNA, the CDR3 is TGTGCCAGCAGCTTGGCCCCCGGACAGGGGTTTGTGCCTGAAGCTTTCTTT. Translation gives CASSLAPGQGFVPEAFF.

The chain uses TRBV5-4 and TRBJ1-2; D not certain. The germline V gene encodes CDR1 SGHNT and CDR2 YYREEE (reference sequence). Trimming took 0 bases from V and 3 from J, leaving 9 bases between them. The CDR3 totals 14 residues. CDR3 sequence reads: CASSLVGSDYGYTF. For the CDR3, the DNA is TGTGCCAGCAGCTTGGTCGGGAGCGACTATGGCTACACCTTC.

The gene calls are TRBV19 and TRBJ1-5, with D perhaps TRBD1 (5 bases). V lost 1 base, J lost 6 bases, and 13 bases lay in between. This CDR3 comprises 15 residues. CDR1 is LNHDA, CDR2 SQIVND, per germline (reference sequence). CDR3 nucleotide sequence: TGTGCCAGTAGTATAGCGCAGGGTAAGGCTCAGCCCCAGCATTTT. This translates into CASSIAQGKAQPQHF.

The chain couples TRBV5-6 to TRBJ2-1, with 11 bases aligning to TRBD2. The V segment lost 4 bases and the J segment 3 bases; nucleotides outside the gene matches: 3. Germline CDR1 and CDR2: SGHDT and YYEEEE. The CDR3 covers 15 residues. The CDR3: CASSPGLADYNEQFF. CDR3 DNA sequence: TGTGCCAGCAGCCCGGGACTAGCGGACTACAATGAGCAGTTCTTC. The whole variable domain, filled in from reference TRBV5-6 and TRBJ2-1, reads DAGVTQSPTHLIKTRGQQVTLRCSPKSGHDTVSWYQQALGQGPQFIFQYYEEEERQRGNFPDRFSGHQFPNYSSELNVNALLLGDSALYLCASSPGLADYNEQFFGPGTRLTVL.

The V and J genes are TRBV30 and TRBJ1-1; 10 bases are shared with TRBD1. Germline V gives CDR1 GTSNPN, CDR2 SVGIG (reference sequence). The CDR3 is made up of 20 amino acids. The V segment lost 2 bases and the J segment 0 bases; nucleotides outside the gene matches: 18. Here the CDR3 DNA reads TGTGCCTGGAGTCCGACGGGGGCCTGGGGACAGGGGACCATGAACACTGAAGCTTTCTTT. This translates into CAWSPTGAWGQGTMNTEAFF.

This chain joins TRBV19 and TRBJ1-2; a weak D match, TRBD1 (5 bases). The ends were cut back, 3 bases at V and 3 bases at J, with 8 bases in the middle. The CDR3 is 13 amino acids. Germline V gene lookup returns CDR1 LNHDA and CDR2 SQIVND (reference sequence). CDR3 sequence: CASSIDRDYGYTF. The CDR3 coding sequence is TGTGCCAGTAGTATCGACAGAGACTATGGCTACACCTTC.

V gene TRBV19 combines with J gene TRBJ2-7, with 13 bases aligning to TRBD2. CDR1 is LNHDA and CDR2 is SQIVND in the germline V gene (reference sequence). Germline trimming cut 10 bases from V and 6 bases from J; bases unmatched to any gene: 6. This CDR3 comprises 13 residues. DNA of the CDR3: TGTGCCACCCTCGGACTAGCGGGGGCCGAGCAGTACTTC. Amino acids: CATLGLAGAEQYF.

The rearrangement links TRBV7-9 to TRBJ1-6; D is undetermined. V dropped 1 base and J dropped 2 bases, with 3 bases sitting between them. CDR1 and CDR2 from the germline V gene are SEHNR and FQNEAQ (reference sequence). The CDR3 has 14 amino acids. The CDR3 is CASSLDTYNSPLHF. The CDR3 DNA reads TGTGCCAGCAGCTTAGACACCTATAATTCACCCCTCCACTTT.

CDR3 in amino acids: CASSLVYGTGSSYNSPLHF. CDR3 in DNA: TGTGCCAGCAGCTTAGTTTACGGGACAGGGAGCTCCTATAATTCACCCCTCCACTTT. This rearrangement joins TRBV7-2 to TRBJ1-6; TRBD1 matches 9 bases. This CDR3 region has 19 residues. From germline, CDR1 is SGHTA and CDR2 FQGNSA. Germline trimming cut 1 base from V and 0 bases from J; bases unmatched to any gene: 7.

The chain employs TRBV5-6 and TRBJ2-7; D is ambiguous. Trimming took 0 bases from V and 1 from J, leaving 8 bases between them. This CDR3 is 14 amino acids long. Germline V gene data show CDR1 as SGHDT and CDR2 as YYEEEE. The chain's CDR3 is CASSLARVSYEQYF. The CDR3 nucleotides are TGTGCCAGCAGCTTGGCAAGAGTGTCCTACGAGCAGTACTTC.

The chain links TRBV5-1 to TRBJ2-1; TRBD1 agrees at 7 bases. Per germline, CDR1 SGHRS and CDR2 YFSETQ. There are 15 residues in the CDR3. J lost 5 bases, V lost 0 bases, and 5 bases had no gene match. CDR3 sequence reads: CASSLGQGGHNEQFF. The CDR3 coding sequence is TGCGCCAGCAGCTTGGGACAGGGTGGTCACAATGAGCAGTTCTTC.

The chain links TRBV30 to TRBJ2-4; 9 positions match TRBD1. Germline CDR1 GTSNPN, CDR2 SVGIG (reference sequence). The junction had 2 bases not matched to a gene; V was cut back by 6 bases and J by 8 bases. CDR3 length: 11 amino acids. In nucleotides, the CDR3 is TGTGCCTGCCGGACAGGGGACATTCAGTACTTC. It yields the protein CACRTGDIQYF.